A selection of T cell receptor beta chains follows, all from one sample in a study of T cells in Graves' hyperthyroidism and ophthalmopathy. TCRdb re-called the multiplex PCR reads through MiXCR, storing one row per CDR3 protein. This table has approximately 640,000 distinct CDR3 sequences, approximately 42% appearing once. The specimen sequenced was peripheral blood or thyroid tissue (not recorded which). These receptors were taken from an adult man with Graves' disease, either hyperthyroidism or ophthalmopathy (not recorded which). Both conserved end residues are part of each CDR3. The order of the fields is V gene, D gene, J gene, clone size, CDR3 protein, CDR3 DNA. A D gene is named only where the DNA matches it firmly. The size entry is marked missing in some rows and otherwise reads once, few, many or a size class.

>TRBV2|NA|TRBJ1-3|once
CASTTGISPGNTIYF
TGTGCCAGCACGACAGGTATTTCCCCTGGAAACACCATATATTTT
>TRBV19|TRBD1|TRBJ1-1|NA
CASSEEGARMNTEAFF
TGTGCCAGCAGTGAAGAGGGGGCTCGGATGAACACTGAAGCTTTCTTT
>TRBV7-8|TRBD2|TRBJ2-7|many
CASVPSGDYEQYF
TGTGCCAGCGTACCTAGCGGGGACTACGAGCAGTACTTC
>TRBV6-5|NA|TRBJ1-1|NA
CASSLRVGSTEAFF
TGTGCCAGCAGTTTACGGGTGGGGAGCACTGAAGCTTTCTTT
>TRBV7-1|NA|TRBJ2-7|NA
CASSHRTGPDYEQYF
TGCGCCAGCAGCCACCGTACGGGGCCCGATTACGAGCAGTACTTC
>TRBV20-1|NA|TRBJ2-5|NA
CSARDGGRLGETQYF
TGCAGTGCTAGAGACGGGGGCCGACTTGGAGAGACCCAGTACTTC
>TRBV29-1|NA|TRBJ1-5|many
CSVAGQFNQPQHF
TGCAGCGTCGCCGGACAGTTTAATCAGCCCCAGCATTTT
>TRBV6-5|NA|TRBJ1-1|NA
CASSYRGEWTEAFF
TGTGCCAGCAGTTACCGGGGGGAGTGGACTGAAGCTTTCTTT
>TRBV12-3/TRBV12-4|NA|TRBJ2-7|many
CASSPTGFEQYF
TGTGCCAGCAGTCCGACCGGTTTCGAGCAGTACTTC
>TRBV28|NA|TRBJ1-5|NA
CASSLMTGSNQPQHF
TGTGCCAGCAGTCTTATGACAGGTAGCAATCAGCCCCAGCATTTT
>TRBV25-1|NA|TRBJ2-2|many
CASLDLVNTGELFF
TGTGCCAGCCTCGACTTAGTAAACACCGGGGAGCTGTTTTTT
>TRBV20-1|TRBD2|TRBJ2-7|few
CSARSGLAANYEQYF
TGCAGTGCTAGATCGGGACTAGCGGCAAACTACGAGCAGTACTTC
>TRBV9|NA|TRBJ1-2|many
CASSAPGRYGYTF
TGTGCCAGCAGCGCTCCCGGGAGGTATGGCTACACCTTC
>TRBV2|NA|TRBJ2-7|once
CGSSPTVSYEQYF
TGTGGCAGCAGCCCGACAGTCTCCTACGAGCAGTACTTC
>TRBV4-1|TRBD1|TRBJ2-7|few
CASSQWGQVGYEQYF
TGCGCCAGCAGCCAATGGGGACAGGTGGGGTACGAGCAGTACTTC
>TRBV10-3|TRBD1|TRBJ2-7|few
CASSYSGGAPSYEQYF
TGTGCCAGCAGTTACTCAGGGGGAGCCCCCTCATACGAGCAGTACTTC
>TRBV24-1|NA|TRBJ1-1|many
CATSDTRGTEAFF
TGTGCCACCAGTGACACTCGGGGCACTGAAGCTTTCTTT
>TRBV29-1|NA|TRBJ1-3|NA
CSVEDSGNTIYF
TGCAGCGTTGAAGATTCAGGGAACACCATATATTTT
>TRBV6-6|TRBD1|TRBJ1-5|many
CASSYGTVQPQHF
TGTGCCAGCAGTTACGGGACAGTACAGCCCCAGCATTTT
>TRBV7-9|NA|TRBJ2-7|NA
CASSQGGQPHYEQYF
TGTGCCAGCAGCCAAGGGGGGCAGCCGCACTACGAGCAGTACTTC
>TRBV19|TRBD1|TRBJ1-2|NA
CASSIRTGTINGYTF
TGTGCCAGTAGTATCCGGACAGGAACGATAAATGGCTACACCTTC
>TRBV5-6|TRBD2|TRBJ2-7|many
CASSSGLAVNSYEQYF
TGTGCCAGCAGCTCAGGACTAGCGGTGAACTCCTACGAGCAGTACTTC
>TRBV6-6|NA|TRBJ2-5|many
CASSYGASQYF
TGTGCCAGCAGTTACGGAGCGTCCCAGTACTTC
>TRBV2|NA|TRBJ2-7|NA
CASSVEPAYEQYF
TGCGCCAGCAGTGTAGAACCGGCCTACGAGCAGTACTTC
>TRBV2|NA|TRBJ1-5|NA
CASSYPREGNQPQHF
TGTGCCAGCAGTTACCCCCGGGAGGGCAATCAGCCCCAGCATTTT
>TRBV2|TRBD2|TRBJ2-7|NA
CASSPGGGAYEQYF
TGTGCCAGCAGCCCCGGGGGGGGAGCCTACGAGCAGTACTTC
>TRBV2|TRBD1|TRBJ2-5|many
CASSAATGGLETQYF
TGTGCCAGCAGTGCTGCGACAGGGGGCTTGGAGACCCAGTACTTC
>TRBV7-8|NA|TRBJ1-3|NA
CASSLVAAFSGNTIYF
TGTGCCAGCAGCTTAGTCGCCGCGTTCTCTGGAAACACCATATATTTT
>TRBV7-3|NA|TRBJ1-1|NA
CASRGIGIRGTEAFF
TGTGCCAGCAGGGGTATCGGGATCCGCGGAACTGAAGCTTTCTTT
>TRBV5-6|NA|TRBJ2-7|few
CASSIQLVRDSYEQYF
TGTGCCAGCAGCATCCAACTCGTGAGGGACTCCTACGAGCAGTACTTC
>TRBV7-9|TRBD1|TRBJ2-5|few
CATRAGTGEETQYF
TGTGCCACCCGTGCCGGGACAGGGGAAGAGACCCAGTACTTC
>TRBV20-1|TRBD1|TRBJ1-1|NA
CSARAQGGNTEAFF
TGCAGTGCTAGGGCCCAGGGGGGGAACACTGAAGCTTTCTTT
>TRBV15|NA|TRBJ1-2|NA
CATEGDGGYTF
TGTGCCACGGAAGGGGATGGCGGCTACACCTTC
>TRBV7-2|NA|TRBJ1-1|NA
CASSHSGPAFF
TGTGCCAGCAGCCACTCAGGGCCAGCTTTCTTT
>TRBV29-1|TRBD2|TRBJ2-5|NA
CSQVPTSGGTYQETQYF
TGCAGCCAAGTCCCGACTAGCGGGGGGACGTACCAAGAGACCCAGTACTTC
>TRBV20-1|NA|TRBJ2-7|few
CSATPGRAEAEYEQYF
TGCAGTGCGACCCCAGGGCGAGCGGAGGCAGAATACGAGCAGTACTTC
>TRBV24-1|TRBD2|TRBJ2-3|NA
CATSDPGRGTDTQYF
TGTGCCACCAGTGATCCAGGGAGGGGCACAGATACGCAGTATTTT
>TRBV7-2|NA|TRBJ1-4|few
CASSAYVATNEKLFF
TGTGCCAGCAGCGCTTACGTAGCAACTAATGAAAAACTGTTTTTT
>TRBV20-1|TRBD1|TRBJ1-2|NA
CSARDQQGAQGYTF
TGCAGTGCTAGAGATCAACAGGGGGCGCAGGGCTACACCTTC
>TRBV29-1|TRBD1|TRBJ1-4|NA
CSATRTGSDEKLFF
TGCAGCGCCACCCGGACAGGGTCGGATGAAAAACTGTTTTTT
>TRBV19|NA|TRBJ1-1|NA
CARGLEAFF
TGTGCCAGGGGGCTCGAAGCTTTCTTT